The rows below give T cell receptor beta chains drawn from one sample of a study of blood T cell repertoires in COVID-19. Only in-frame clones appear in the TCRdb table, and some are missing; sequencing was by immunoSEQ multiplex PCR. The sample includes under 250,000 clones, just over 85% of them seen just once. The specimen sequenced was peripheral blood. The receptor source for this set is an elderly man with acute or convalescent COVID-19. The CDR3 runs from the conserved cysteine through the conserved F or W. The D gene is left open where the match is weak. A clone size is listed for some rows: how often the clone was seen (once, few, many), or a class if it is expanded.

clone size	D gene	V gene	J gene	CDR3 DNA	CDR3 protein
-	-	TRBV7-2	TRBJ2-7	TGTGCCAGCAGCTTAGTACTCAGCTCGGGGGAGCAGTACTTC	CASSLVLSSGEQYF
-	-	TRBV5-1	TRBJ2-7	TGCGCCAGCTCTGAACTTAGCGACCCCTCCTACGAGCAGTACTTC	CASSELSDPSYEQYF
-	-	TRBV15	TRBJ1-2	TGTGCCACCAGCACTAAACCGGGCTATGGCTACACCTTC	CATSTKPGYGYTF
once	-	TRBV7-9	TRBJ2-7	TGTGCCAGCAGCCTTAGAGGGGGGGGCTACGAGCAGTACTTC	CASSLRGGGYEQYF
-	TRBD2	TRBV5-5	TRBJ2-1	TGTGCCAGCAGCTTGGACAGCGGGGATGAGCAGTTCTTC	CASSLDSGDEQFF
-	TRBD1	TRBV5-1	TRBJ1-3	TGCGCCAGCAGCTTGGGACAGGGCGGCTCTGGAAACACCATATATTTT	CASSLGQGGSGNTIYF
-	-	TRBV3-1/TRBV3-2	TRBJ2-3	TGTGCCAGCAGCACGGTCACAGATACGCAGTATTTT	CASSTVTDTQYF
once	-	TRBV3-1/TRBV3-2	TRBJ1-5	TGTGCCAGCAGCCAAGATCGGTATCAGCCCCAGCATTTT	CASSQDRYQPQHF
-	TRBD1	TRBV6-6	TRBJ2-5	TGTGCCAGCAGTTGGACAGGGGGCGTTGGGGAGACCCAGTACTTC	CASSWTGGVGETQYF
once	-	TRBV3-1/TRBV3-2	TRBJ1-4	TGTGCCAGCAGCCAAAAGACAGAACTCAATGAAAAACTGTTTTTT	CASSQKTELNEKLFF
-	-	TRBV9	TRBJ2-7	TGTGCCAGCAGCGTAGGCGACACCCGGTACGAGCAGTACTTC	CASSVGDTRYEQYF
-	-	TRBV10-2	TRBJ1-5	TGCGCCAGCAGTGAGTCACGGAGTCAGCCCCAGCATTTT	CASSESRSQPQHF
-	-	TRBV28	TRBJ2-1	TGTGCCAGCAGTTCCCCCGCGATGAGCTCCTACAATGAGCAGTTCTTC	CASSSPAMSSYNEQFF
-	-	TRBV27	TRBJ1-1	TGTGCCAGCAGTTTAAGCGGCATGAACACTGAAGCTTTCTTT	CASSLSGMNTEAFF
-	-	TRBV2	TRBJ1-4	TGTGCCAGCAGTGGTAGCAGAGAAAAACTGTTTTTT	CASSGSREKLFF
-	-	TRBV4-1	TRBJ1-2	TGCGCCAGCAGCCAAGAGGGGAAGCGGGCAGGCTATGGCTACACCTTC	CASSQEGKRAGYGYTF
once	-	TRBV11-2	TRBJ2-1	TGTGCCAGCAGCTTAATTCTAGCTGGGAATGAGCAGTTCTTC	CASSLILAGNEQFF
-	-	TRBV18	TRBJ2-2	TGTGCCAGCTCTTCAGGGATTATGAACACCGGGGAGCTGTTTTTT	CASSSGIMNTGELFF
-	-	TRBV19	TRBJ2-7	TGTGCCAGTAGTACCCAGGGGCCGGCCTACGAGCAGTACTTC	CASSTQGPAYEQYF
once	-	TRBV19	TRBJ2-2	TGTGCCAGTAGTCTTTTGGACAGACCGAACACCGGGGAGCTGTTTTTT	CASSLLDRPNTGELFF
-	-	TRBV19	TRBJ1-1	TGTGCCAGTAGTATGAGGCAGGGCGACACTGAAGCTTTCTTT	CASSMRQGDTEAFF
-	-	TRBV9	TRBJ2-1	TGTGCCAGCAGCGCGGAACCGGGACACCGCTCGAGTAGGTCCTACAATGAGCAGTTCTTC	CASSAEPGHRSSRSYNEQFF
-	-	TRBV7-8	TRBJ1-3	TGTGCCAGCAGCTTCAGGTCTGGAAACACCATATATTTT	CASSFRSGNTIYF
once	-	TRBV28	TRBJ1-1	TGTGCCAGCAGTAATTCCGGGGGGGCTTTCTTT	CASSNSGGAFF
-	-	TRBV19	TRBJ2-6	TGTGCCAGTAGTATACAGGGGTTGTCTGGGGCCAACGTCCTGACTTTC	CASSIQGLSGANVLTF
-	TRBD1	TRBV18	TRBJ2-7	TGTGCCAGCTCACCACGGGGACAGGGTTCAGTCTCGTACGAGCAGTACTTC	CASSPRGQGSVSYEQYF
-	TRBD1	TRBV29-1	TRBJ1-2	TGCAGCGCCCAACCGGGACAGGGTCGGGGCTACACCTTC	CSAQPGQGRGYTF
-	-	TRBV11-2	TRBJ1-6	TGTGCCAGCAGCTTAGAAGGGAGGAGGAGGAATTCACCCCTCCACTTT	CASSLEGRRRNSPLHF
-	TRBD2	TRBV19	TRBJ2-4	TGTGCCAGTAGTGTGGGGACTAGCGGGTCCAAAAACATTCAGTACTTC	CASSVGTSGSKNIQYF
-	-	TRBV3-1/TRBV3-2	TRBJ2-2	TGTGCCAGCAGCCAAGATTGGGCCATCGGGGAGCTGTTTTTT	CASSQDWAIGELFF
once	-	TRBV6-5	TRBJ1-2	TGTGCCAGCAGTTACGCAGGGGACTATGGCTACACCTTC	CASSYAGDYGYTF
-	TRBD1	TRBV11-2	TRBJ1-6	TGTGCCAGCAGTTACAGGGGTACCTATAATTCACCCCTCCACTTT	CASSYRGTYNSPLHF
-	TRBD2	TRBV7-7	TRBJ2-5	TGTGCTAGCAGCGCGGGACTAGCGGGACTGGAGACCCAGTACTTC	CASSAGLAGLETQYF
few	TRBD1	TRBV7-2	TRBJ2-5	TGTGCCAGCAGCAGACAGGGGGCCCAAGAGACCCAGTACTTC	CASSRQGAQETQYF
once	TRBD1	TRBV5-1	TRBJ1-2	TGCGCCAGCAGCCGGGACAGCATAAACTATGGCTACACCTTC	CASSRDSINYGYTF
-	-	TRBV6-5	TRBJ1-6	TGTGCCAGCAGTTACTCGGGCGGGAATTATAATTCACCCCTCCACTTT	CASSYSGGNYNSPLHF
few	TRBD1	TRBV28	TRBJ1-5	TGTGCCAGCAGTTTGAGGCTAGGACAGGGGATTAATCAGCCCCAGCATTTT	CASSLRLGQGINQPQHF
once	-	TRBV2	TRBJ2-3	TGTGCCAGCTACGGTTCAGATACGCAGTATTTT	CASYGSDTQYF
-	-	TRBV2	TRBJ2-1	TGTGCCAGCAGTGACCCCCGGGGGTCCAATGAGCAGTTCTTC	CASSDPRGSNEQFF
-	TRBD2	TRBV7-2	TRBJ2-5	TGTGCCAGCAGCTTAGAGGGCGGGAGTAGAGAGACCCAGTACTTC	CASSLEGGSRETQYF